These 3 T cell receptor beta chains were all obtained from the same sample, sequenced in a study of identical twins. TCRdb re-called the 5' RACE reads with MiXCR, one entry per CDR3 protein. The table lists 210,000 or so distinct CDR3 sequences, more than 15% of them singletons, with 35% to 50% in the top ten. These same records also appear under a second study, on T cells expressing NK-cell markers.

The specimen sequenced was CD8+ T cells sorted from blood. The source is a woman aged 18-35 years in good health.

The chain couples TRBV7-9 to TRBJ1-2; D perhaps matches TRBD1 (6 bases). The CDR3 spans 14 residues. Between the trimmed V and J ends, which lost 2 bases and 4 bases, there was a span of 11 bases. Germline-derived CDR1 and CDR2 are SEHNR and FQNEAQ (reference sequence). CDR3 region: CASSLSQGSYGYTF. CDR3 nucleotide sequence: TGTGCCAGCAGCTTATCACAGGGATCCTATGGCTACACCTTC.

The V and J genes are TRBV9 and TRBJ2-2; TRBD2 aligns across 12 bases. The CDR3 runs to 17 residues. Trimming cost V 4 bases and J 3 bases; bases outside gene matches: 7. CDR1 and CDR2 from the germline V gene are SGDLS and YYNGEE. CDR3 amino acids: CASSPRLAGVHTGELFF. In DNA, the CDR3 is TGTGCCAGCAGCCCCCGACTAGCGGGAGTCCACACCGGGGAGCTGTTTTTT.

The V and J genes are TRBV12-3 or TRBV12-4 and TRBJ2-3; D could derive from TRBD1 or TRBD2 (5 bases each). The CDR3 totals 13 residues. Trimming shortened V by 8 bases and J by 4 bases, and 13 bases separated the two germline ends. The CDR3 loop is CASHSGTPDTQYF. In DNA, the CDR3 is TGTGCCAGCCACTCCGGGACGCCAGATACGCAGTATTTT.